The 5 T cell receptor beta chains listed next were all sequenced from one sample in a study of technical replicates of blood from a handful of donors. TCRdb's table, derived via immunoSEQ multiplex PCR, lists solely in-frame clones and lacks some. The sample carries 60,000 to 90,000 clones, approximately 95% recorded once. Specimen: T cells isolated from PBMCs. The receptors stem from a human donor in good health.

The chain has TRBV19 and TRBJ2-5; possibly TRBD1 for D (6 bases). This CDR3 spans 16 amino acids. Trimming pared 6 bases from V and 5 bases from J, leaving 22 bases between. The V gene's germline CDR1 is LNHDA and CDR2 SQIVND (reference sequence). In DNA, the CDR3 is TGTGCCAGTAGGCCTACTCCTCGGGACACAGGGGAGACCCAGTACTTC. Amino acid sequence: CASRPTPRDTGETQYF.

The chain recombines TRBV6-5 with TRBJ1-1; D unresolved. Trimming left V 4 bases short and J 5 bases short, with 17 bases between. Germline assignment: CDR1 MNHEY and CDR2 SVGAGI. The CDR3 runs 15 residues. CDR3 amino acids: CASSSWSGSRTEAFF. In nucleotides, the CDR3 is TGTGCCAGCAGTTCCTGGTCGGGGTCGAGGACTGAAGCTTTCTTT.

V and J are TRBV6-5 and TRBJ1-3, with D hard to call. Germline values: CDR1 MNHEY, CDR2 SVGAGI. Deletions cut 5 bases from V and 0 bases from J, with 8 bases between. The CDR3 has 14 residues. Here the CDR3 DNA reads TGTGCCAGCAGTACTAAGACCTCTGGAAACACCATATATTTT. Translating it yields CASSTKTSGNTIYF.

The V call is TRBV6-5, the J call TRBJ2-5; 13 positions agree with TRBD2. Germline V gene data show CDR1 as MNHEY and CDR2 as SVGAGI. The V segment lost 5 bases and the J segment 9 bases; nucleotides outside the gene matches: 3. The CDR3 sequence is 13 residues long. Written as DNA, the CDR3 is TGTGCCAGCAGTCAGACTAGCGGGGGGTCCCAGTACTTC. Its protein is CASSQTSGGSQYF.

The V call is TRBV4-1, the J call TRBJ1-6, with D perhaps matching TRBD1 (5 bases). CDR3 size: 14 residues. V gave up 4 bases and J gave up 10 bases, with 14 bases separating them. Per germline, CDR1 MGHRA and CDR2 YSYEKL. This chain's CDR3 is CASSRLGGESPLHF. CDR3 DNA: TGCGCCAGCAGCCGCCTCGGAGGGGAATCACCCCTCCACTTT.